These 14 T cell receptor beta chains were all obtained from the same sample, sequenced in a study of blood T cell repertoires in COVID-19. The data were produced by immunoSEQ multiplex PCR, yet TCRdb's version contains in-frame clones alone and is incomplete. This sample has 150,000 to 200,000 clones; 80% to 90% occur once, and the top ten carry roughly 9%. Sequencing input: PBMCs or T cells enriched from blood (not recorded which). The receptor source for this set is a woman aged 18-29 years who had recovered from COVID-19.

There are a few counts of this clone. CDR3 in DNA: TGCGCCAGCAGCCAAGATAGCGGGGGGAACAATGAGCAGTTCTTC. Translating it yields CASSQDSGGNNEQFF. The chain uses TRBV4-1 and TRBJ2-1; TRBD2 matches 10 bases. CDR1 and CDR2 from the germline V gene are MGHRA and YSYEKL. V gave up 0 bases and J gave up 5 bases; unmatched junction bases: 1. CDR3 length equals 15 residues.

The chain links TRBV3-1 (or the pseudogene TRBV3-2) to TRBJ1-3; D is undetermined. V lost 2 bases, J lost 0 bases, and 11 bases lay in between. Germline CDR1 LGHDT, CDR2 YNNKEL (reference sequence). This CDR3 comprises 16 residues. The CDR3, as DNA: TGTGCCAGCAGCCAAATAGGACGGGGCTCTGGAAACACCATATATTTT. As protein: CASSQIGRGSGNTIYF.

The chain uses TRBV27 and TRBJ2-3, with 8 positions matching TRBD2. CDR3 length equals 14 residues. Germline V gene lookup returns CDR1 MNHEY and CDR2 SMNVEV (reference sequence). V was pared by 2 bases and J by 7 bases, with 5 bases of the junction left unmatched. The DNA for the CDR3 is TGTGCCAGCAGTTTAGCGGGAGGAGCATATACGCAGTATTTT. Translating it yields CASSLAGGAYTQYF.

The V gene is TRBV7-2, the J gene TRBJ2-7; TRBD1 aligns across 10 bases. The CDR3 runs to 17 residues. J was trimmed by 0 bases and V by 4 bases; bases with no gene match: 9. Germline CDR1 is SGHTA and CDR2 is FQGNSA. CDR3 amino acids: CASSSSTGTGDSYEQYF. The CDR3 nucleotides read TGTGCCAGCAGCTCATCTACCGGGACAGGGGACTCCTACGAGCAGTACTTC.

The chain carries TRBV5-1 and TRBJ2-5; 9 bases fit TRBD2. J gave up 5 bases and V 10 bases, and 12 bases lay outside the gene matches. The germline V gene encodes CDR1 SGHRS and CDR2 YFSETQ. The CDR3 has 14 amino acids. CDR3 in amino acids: CAQGGLAGRETQYF. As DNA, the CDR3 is TGCGCCCAAGGGGGGCTAGCGGGGCGGGAGACCCAGTACTTC.

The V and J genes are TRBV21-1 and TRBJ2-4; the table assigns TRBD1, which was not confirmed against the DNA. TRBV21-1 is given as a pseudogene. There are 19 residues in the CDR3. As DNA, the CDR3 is TGTGCCAGCAGCAAAGTCAACAGCCACCCATACTTAGCCAAAAACATTCAGTACTTC. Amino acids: CASSKVNSHPYLAKNIQYF.

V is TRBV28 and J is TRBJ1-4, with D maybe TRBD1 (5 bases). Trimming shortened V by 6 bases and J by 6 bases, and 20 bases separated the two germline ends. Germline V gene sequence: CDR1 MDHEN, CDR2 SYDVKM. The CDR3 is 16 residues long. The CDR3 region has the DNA TGTGCCAGCAGACACTCAGTGGGGGGTGGCGATGAAAAACTGTTTTTT. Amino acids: CASRHSVGGGDEKLFF.

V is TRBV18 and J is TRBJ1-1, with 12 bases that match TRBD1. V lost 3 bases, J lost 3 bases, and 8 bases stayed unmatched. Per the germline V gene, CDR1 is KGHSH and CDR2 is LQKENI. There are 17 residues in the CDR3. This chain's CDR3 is CASSPGTGGARDTEAFF. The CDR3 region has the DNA TGTGCCAGCTCACCCGGGACAGGGGGCGCGAGGGACACTGAAGCTTTCTTT.

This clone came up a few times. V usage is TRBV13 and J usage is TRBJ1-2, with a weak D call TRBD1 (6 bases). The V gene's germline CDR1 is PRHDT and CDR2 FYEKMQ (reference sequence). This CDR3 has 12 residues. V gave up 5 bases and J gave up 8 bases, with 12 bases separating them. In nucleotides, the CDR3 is TGTGCCAGCAGCACAGGGCCGGGAGGCTACACCTTC. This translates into CASSTGPGGYTF.

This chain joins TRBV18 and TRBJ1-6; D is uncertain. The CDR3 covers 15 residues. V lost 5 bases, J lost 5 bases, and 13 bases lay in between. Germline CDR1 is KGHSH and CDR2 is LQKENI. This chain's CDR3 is CASSSSRGDNSPLHF. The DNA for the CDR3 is TGTGCCAGCTCATCCTCGCGGGGAGATAATTCACCCCTCCACTTT.

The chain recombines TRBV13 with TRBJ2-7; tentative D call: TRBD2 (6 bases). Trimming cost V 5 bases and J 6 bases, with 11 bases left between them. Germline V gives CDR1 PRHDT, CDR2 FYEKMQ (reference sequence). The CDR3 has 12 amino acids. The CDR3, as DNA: TGTGCCAGCAGCCCACCGGAGGGCGAGCAGTACTTC. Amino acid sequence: CASSPPEGEQYF.

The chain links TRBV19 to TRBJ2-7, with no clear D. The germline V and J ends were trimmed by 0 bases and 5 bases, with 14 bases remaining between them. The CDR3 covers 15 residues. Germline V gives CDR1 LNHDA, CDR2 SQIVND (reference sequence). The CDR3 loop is CASSIDHTGFDEQYF. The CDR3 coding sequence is TGTGCCAGTAGTATAGATCACACGGGTTTCGACGAGCAGTACTTC.

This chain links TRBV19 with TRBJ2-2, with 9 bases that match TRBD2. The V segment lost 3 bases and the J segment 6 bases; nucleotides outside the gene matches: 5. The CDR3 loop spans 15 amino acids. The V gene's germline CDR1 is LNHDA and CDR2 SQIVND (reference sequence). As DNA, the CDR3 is TGTGCCAGTAGTATCGCTAGCGGGGTGTCCGGGGAGCTGTTTTTT. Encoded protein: CASSIASGVSGELFF.

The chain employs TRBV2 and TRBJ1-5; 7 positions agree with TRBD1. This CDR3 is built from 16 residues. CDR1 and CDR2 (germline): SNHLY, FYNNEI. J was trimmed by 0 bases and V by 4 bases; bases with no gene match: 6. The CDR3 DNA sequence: TGTGCCAGCAGTGCCCACAGGGGCGATAGCAATCAGCCCCAGCATTTT. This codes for CASSAHRGDSNQPQHF.